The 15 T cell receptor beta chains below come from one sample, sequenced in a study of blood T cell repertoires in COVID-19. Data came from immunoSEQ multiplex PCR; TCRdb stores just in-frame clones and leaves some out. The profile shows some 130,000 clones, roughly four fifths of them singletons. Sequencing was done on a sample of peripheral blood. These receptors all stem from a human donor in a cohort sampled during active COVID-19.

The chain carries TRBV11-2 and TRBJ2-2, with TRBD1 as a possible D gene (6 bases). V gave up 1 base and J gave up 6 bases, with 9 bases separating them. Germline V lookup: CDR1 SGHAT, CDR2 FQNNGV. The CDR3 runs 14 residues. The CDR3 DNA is TGTGCCAGCAGCTTAGGGTGGGGGCCCGGGGAGCTGTTTTTT. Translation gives CASSLGWGPGELFF.

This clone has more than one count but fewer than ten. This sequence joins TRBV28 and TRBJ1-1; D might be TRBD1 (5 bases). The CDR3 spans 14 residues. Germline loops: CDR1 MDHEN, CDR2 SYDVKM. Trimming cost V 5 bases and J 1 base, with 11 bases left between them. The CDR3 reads CASSRGGRNTEAFF. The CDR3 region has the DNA TGTGCCAGCAGTCGGGGGGGGAGGAACACTGAAGCTTTCTTT.

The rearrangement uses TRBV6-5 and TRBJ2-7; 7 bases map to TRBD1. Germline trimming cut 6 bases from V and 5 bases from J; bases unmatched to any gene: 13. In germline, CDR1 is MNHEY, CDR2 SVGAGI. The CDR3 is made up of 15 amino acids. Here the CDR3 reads CASSPTGNKVHEQYF. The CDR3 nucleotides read TGTGCCAGCAGCCCGACAGGGAATAAGGTCCACGAGCAGTACTTC.

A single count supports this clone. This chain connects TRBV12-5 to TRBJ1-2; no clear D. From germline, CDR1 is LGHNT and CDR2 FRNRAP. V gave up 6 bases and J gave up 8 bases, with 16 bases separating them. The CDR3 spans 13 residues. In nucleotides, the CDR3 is TGTGCTAGTGGCCCTGGGGAGGGTGAAGGCTACACCTTC. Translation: CASGPGEGEGYTF.

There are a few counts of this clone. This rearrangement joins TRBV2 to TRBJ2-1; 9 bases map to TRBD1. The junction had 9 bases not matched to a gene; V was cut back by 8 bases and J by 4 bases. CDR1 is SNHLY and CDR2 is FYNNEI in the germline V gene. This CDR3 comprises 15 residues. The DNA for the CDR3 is TGTGCCAGCTTCCGGGACAGGGACATTTACAATGAGCAGTTCTTC. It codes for CASFRDRDIYNEQFF.

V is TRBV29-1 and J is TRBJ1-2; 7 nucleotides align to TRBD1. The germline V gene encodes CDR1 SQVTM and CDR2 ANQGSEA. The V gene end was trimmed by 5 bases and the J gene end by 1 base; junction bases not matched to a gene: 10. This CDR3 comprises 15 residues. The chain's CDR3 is CSVSRVGTVNYGYTF. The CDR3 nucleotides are TGCAGCGTTTCCAGGGTAGGGACAGTTAACTATGGCTACACCTTC. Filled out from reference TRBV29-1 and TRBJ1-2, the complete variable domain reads SAVISQKPSRDICQRGTSLTIQCQVDSQVTMMFWYRQQPGQSLTLIATANQGSEATYESGFVIDKFPISRPNLTFSTLTVSNMSPEDSSIYLCSVSRVGTVNYGYTFGSGTRLTVV.

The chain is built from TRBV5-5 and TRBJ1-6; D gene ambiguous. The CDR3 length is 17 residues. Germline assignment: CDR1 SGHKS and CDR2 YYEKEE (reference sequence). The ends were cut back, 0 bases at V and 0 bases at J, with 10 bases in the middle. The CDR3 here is CASSLGAVSSYNSPLHF. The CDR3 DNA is TGTGCCAGCAGCTTGGGGGCAGTGAGCTCCTATAATTCACCCCTCCACTTT. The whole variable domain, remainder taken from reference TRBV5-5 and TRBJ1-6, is DAGVTQSPTHLIKTRGQQVTLRCSPISGHKSVSWYQQVLGQGPQFIFQYYEKEERGRGNFPDRFSARQFPNYSSELNVNALLLGDSALYLCASSLGAVSSYNSPLHFGNGTRLTVT.

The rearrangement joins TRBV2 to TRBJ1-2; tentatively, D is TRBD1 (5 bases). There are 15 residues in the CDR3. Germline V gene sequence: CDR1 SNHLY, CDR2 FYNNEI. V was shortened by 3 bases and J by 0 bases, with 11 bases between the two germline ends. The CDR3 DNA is TGTGCCAGCAGTGACGGGGGAGGCCCTAACTATGGCTACACCTTC. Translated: CASSDGGGPNYGYTF. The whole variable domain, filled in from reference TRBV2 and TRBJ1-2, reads EPEVTQTPSHQVTQMGQEVILRCVPISNHLYFYWYRQILGQKVEFLVSFYNNEISEKSEIFDDQFSVERPDGSNFTLKIRSTKLEDSAMYFCASSDGGGPNYGYTFGSGTRLTVV.

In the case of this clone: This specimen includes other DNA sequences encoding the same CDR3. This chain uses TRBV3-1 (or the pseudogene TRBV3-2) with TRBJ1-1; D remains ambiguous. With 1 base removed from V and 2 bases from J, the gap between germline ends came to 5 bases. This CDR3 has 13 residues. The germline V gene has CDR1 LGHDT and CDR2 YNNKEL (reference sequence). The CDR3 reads CASSQGRNTEAFF. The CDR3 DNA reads TGTGCCAGCAGCCAAGGGAGAAACACTGAAGCTTTCTTT.

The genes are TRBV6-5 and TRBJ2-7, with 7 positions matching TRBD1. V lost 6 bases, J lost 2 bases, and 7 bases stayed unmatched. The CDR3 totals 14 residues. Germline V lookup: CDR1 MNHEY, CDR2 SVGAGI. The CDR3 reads CASRRQGGPYEQYF. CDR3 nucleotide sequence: TGTGCCAGCAGGCGACAGGGCGGCCCCTACGAGCAGTACTTC.

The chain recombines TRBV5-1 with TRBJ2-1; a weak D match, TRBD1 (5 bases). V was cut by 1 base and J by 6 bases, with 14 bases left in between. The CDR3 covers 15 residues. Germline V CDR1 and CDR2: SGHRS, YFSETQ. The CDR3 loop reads CASSLLVGAGNEQFF. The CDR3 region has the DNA TGCGCCAGCAGCTTGTTGGTAGGGGCCGGCAATGAGCAGTTCTTC.

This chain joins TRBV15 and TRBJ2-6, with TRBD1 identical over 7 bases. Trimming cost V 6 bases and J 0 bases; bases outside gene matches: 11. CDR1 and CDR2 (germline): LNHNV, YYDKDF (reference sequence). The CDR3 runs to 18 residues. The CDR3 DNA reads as TGTGCCACCAGACAGGGGTTACGGGTGTACTCTGGGGCCAACGTCCTGACTTTC. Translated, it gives CATRQGLRVYSGANVLTF.

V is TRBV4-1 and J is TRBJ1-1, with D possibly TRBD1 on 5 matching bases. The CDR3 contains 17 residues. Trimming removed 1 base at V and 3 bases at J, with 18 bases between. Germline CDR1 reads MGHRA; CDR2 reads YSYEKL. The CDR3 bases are TGCGCCAGCAGCCAAGGAGGAGCCGGCTTAGGGGACACTGAAGCTTTCTTT. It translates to CASSQGGAGLGDTEAFF.

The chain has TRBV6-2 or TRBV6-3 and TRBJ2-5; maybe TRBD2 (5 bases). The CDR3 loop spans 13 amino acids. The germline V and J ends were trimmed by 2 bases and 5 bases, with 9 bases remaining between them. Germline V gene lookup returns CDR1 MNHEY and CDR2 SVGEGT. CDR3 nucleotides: TGTGCCAGCAGTTACAGGGTAGCGGAGACCCAGTACTTC. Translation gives CASSYRVAETQYF.

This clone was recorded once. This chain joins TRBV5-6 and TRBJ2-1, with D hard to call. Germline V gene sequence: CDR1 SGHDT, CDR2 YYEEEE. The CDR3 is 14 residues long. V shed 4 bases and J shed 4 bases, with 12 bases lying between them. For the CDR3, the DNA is TGTGCCAGCAGCGTCGGAGAATCTTACAATGAGCAGTTCTTC. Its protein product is CASSVGESYNEQFF.